This T cell receptor (beta chain) was found in a study of blood T cell repertoires in COVID-19. Overall study context: Whether acute or convalescent, the COVID-19 samples came from the United States, Italy and Spain. Sample material is recorded as cDNA or gDNA derived from T cells, B-cell-depleted T cells, or PBMCs.

Per the original data handling: It was from reference gene primer amplification that nucleated cell counts were estimated. The protocol was immunoSEQ multiplex PCR, while the TCRdb copy is restricted to in-frame clones and leaves out a portion. V, J and clone size are those of that table, while D and trimming were read from the DNA. Of some 100,000 clones in the sample, roughly 80% were seen once. The CDR3 covers 13 residues. V dropped 2 bases and J dropped 9 bases, with 13 bases sitting between them. This clone was counted between two and nine times. The origin of this receptor is an elderly man with active or convalescent COVID-19. This chain connects TRBV12-3 or TRBV12-4 to TRBJ2-5, with TRBD1 as a possible D gene (5 bases). Sample: peripheral blood. Here the CDR3 DNA reads TGTGCCAGCAGTTTAAACCTCAGGGCTCCCCAGTACTTC. Amino acid sequence: CASSLNLRAPQYF.